This T cell receptor beta chain was captured by sequencing in a study of blood T cell repertoires in COVID-19. Here immunoSEQ multiplex PCR was the method, and the copy in TCRdb shows in-frame clones only, minus some. The sample lists around 230,000 clones, 84% seen once, with around 2.4% in the top ten. Unmatched junction bases numbered 0, after V lost 2 bases and J lost 7 bases. CDR1 KGHSH and CDR2 LQKENI come from the germline V gene. The CDR3 covers 12 residues. This chain connects TRBV18 to TRBJ1-2; 8 bases are a match to TRBD1. The sequencing sample was made of peripheral blood. This TCR was recovered from a man aged 35 to 55 who had recovered from COVID-19. CDR3 nucleotide sequence: TGTGCCAGCTCACCAGGACAGGGTGGCTACACCTTC. Residues: CASSPGQGGYTF. The full variable domain, its missing parts supplied by reference TRBV18 and TRBJ1-2, is NAGVMQNPRHLVRRRGQEARLRCSPMKGHSHVYWYRQLPEEGLKFMVYLQKENIIDESGMPKERFSAEFPKEGPSILRIQQVVRGDSAAYFCASSPGQGGYTFGSGTRLTVV.